This TCR beta chain was found in a study of blood T cells in healthy people across ages. Using a J-beta primer mix together with a sample-barcoded 5' primer, a second PCR was run for about 7 to 12 cycles. A template-switch adaptor with 12 random nucleotides tagged each cDNA molecule. One entry per CDR3 protein, called by TCRdb with MiXCR from the 5' RACE reads. The repertoire has around 900,000 distinct CDR3 sequences, under 35% of them found once; the top ten carry 15% to 20%. This clonotype came up many times. At least 7 million PBMCs were isolated per sample. Total RNA was extracted at no less than 6 micrograms per sample. Germline CDR1 is MNHEY and CDR2 is SVGAGI. V lost 10 bases and J lost 3, with 24 bases in between. This CDR3 has 16 residues.

The chain is built from TRBV6-5 and TRBJ1-2, with a tentative D call TRBD1 (6 bases). The specimen was blood. This receptor was taken from a woman over 75 in good health. This CDR3 is CATQSGASPRDYGYTF. The CDR3 region has the DNA TGTGCCACCCAATCGGGGGCGTCCCCACGGGACTATGGCTACACCTTC.